This T cell receptor (beta chain) was captured in a study of OX40 agonist ivuxolimab in advanced cancers. Study details: Patients were dosed intravenously with ivuxolimab at 0.01 to 10 mg/kg every 2 weeks. Study-wide results and limits: Patients with a partial response at 0.1-3.0 mg/kg had among the lowest clonal expansion. Low normalized T-cell clonal expansion was also seen in some nonresponders.

The study sampled blood at baseline, cycle 4 day 1, and cycle 7 day 1. The CDR3 runs 15 residues. V shed 1 base and J shed 2 bases, with 9 bases lying between them. Per germline, CDR1 SGHTA and CDR2 FQGNSA. Some clones are missing from TCRdb's copy, which holds only in-frame ones; the method was immunoSEQ multiplex PCR. The data show approximately 84,000 clones, just over 85% seen once. This clone was picked up one time. The antigen is undetermined. The chain recombines TRBV7-2 with TRBJ1-3; tentatively, D is TRBD1 (6 bases). Specimen: CD4+ or CD8+ T cells sorted from blood, collected in a trial of the OX40 agonist ivuxolimab. The clonotype originates from an adult with an advanced solid tumor such as melanoma, head and neck, liver or kidney cancer. The CDR3 spells CASSLGTVPGNTIYF. The CDR3 DNA sequence: TGTGCCAGCAGCTTAGGGACAGTCCCTGGAAACACCATATATTTT.